These 21 T cell receptor beta chains were all obtained from the same sample, sequenced in a study of blood T cell repertoires in COVID-19. Sequencing was performed with immunoSEQ multiplex PCR; in TCRdb, only in-frame clones are kept and a portion is missing. The repertoire consists of about 95,000 clones, with 81% occurring once and the leading ten covering roughly 4.8%. The sequenced material came from peripheral blood. The receptor source for this set is an older man with COVID-19, enrolled during active disease.

V and J are TRBV27 and TRBJ1-1; D remains unclear. CDR1 and CDR2 (germline): MNHEY, SMNVEV (reference sequence). V dropped 6 bases and J dropped 4 bases, with 15 bases sitting between them. The CDR3 has 14 amino acids. CDR3 coding DNA: TGTGCCAGCAGACTCTTTGCGGGTAGCACTGAAGCTTTCTTT. Encoded protein: CASRLFAGSTEAFF.

This clone has just a few counts. J is TRBJ1-5 and V is TRBV16; D possibly corresponds to TRBD1 (5 bases). Trimming took off 0 bases at V and 3 bases at J, with 9 bases between the two ends. CDR1 and CDR2 from the germline V gene are KGHSY and FQNENV. The CDR3 has 15 amino acids. In DNA, the CDR3 is TGTGCCAGCAGCCAATCGGAAGGGGTCAATCAGCCCCAGCATTTT. Amino acids: CASSQSEGVNQPQHF.

This chain joins TRBV20-1 and TRBJ2-7, with 8 bases identical to TRBD1. The CDR3 totals 11 residues. V trimming: 6 bases; J trimming: 4 bases; junction bases outside the gene matches: 2. Germline V gene data show CDR1 as DFQATT and CDR2 as SNEGSKA (reference sequence). The CDR3 loop reads CSARTGYEQYF. The CDR3 DNA reads as TGCAGTGCGCGGACAGGGTACGAGCAGTACTTC.

J is TRBJ1-5 and V is TRBV28; tentatively, D is TRBD1 (6 bases). CDR1 is MDHEN and CDR2 is SYDVKM in the germline V gene. The CDR3 is 17 residues long. V gave up 5 bases and J gave up 2 bases, with 19 bases separating them. CDR3 protein: CASSLRTEVRGNQPQHF. CDR3 nucleotide sequence: TGTGCCAGCAGTCTAAGGACAGAAGTAAGGGGCAATCAGCCCCAGCATTTT. Variable domain in full (rest from reference TRBV28 and TRBJ1-5): DVKVTQSSRYLVKRTGEKVFLECVQDMDHENMFWYRQDPGLGLRLIYFSYDVKMKEKGDIPEGYSVSREKKERFSLILESASTNQTSMYLCASSLRTEVRGNQPQHFGDGTRLSIL.

Written as DNA, the CDR3 is TGTGCCAGCAGCCAAGTCAGGGGCACTGAAGCTTTCTTT. This codes for CASSQVRGTEAFF. This chain uses TRBV3-1 (or the pseudogene TRBV3-2) with TRBJ1-1; the D gene is possibly TRBD1 (6 bases). Germline CDR1 and CDR2: LGHDT and YNNKEL (reference sequence). V was clipped by 1 base and J by 4 bases, with 7 bases between them. The CDR3 has 13 residues.

The chain uses TRBV19 and TRBJ2-5; tentative D call: TRBD1 (5 bases). The V gene's germline CDR1 is LNHDA and CDR2 SQIVND (reference sequence). The V gene lost 4 bases and the J gene lost 1 base, with 7 bases spanning the gap. This CDR3 is built from 13 residues. The CDR3 sequence: CASSRQSQETQYF. CDR3 DNA: TGTGCCAGTAGTAGACAGTCCCAAGAGACCCAGTACTTC.

CDR3 protein: CATSRGGGLDIQYF. In nucleotides, the CDR3 is TGTGCCACCAGCAGAGGGGGGGGCCTGGACATTCAGTACTTC. J is TRBJ2-4 and V is TRBV15, with TRBD2 as a possible D gene (7 bases). Germline CDR1 reads LNHNV; CDR2 reads YYDKDF (reference sequence). The V gene lost 1 base and the J gene lost 8 bases, with 12 bases spanning the gap. The CDR3 has 14 amino acids.

The chain uses TRBV27 and TRBJ2-3; 12 bases match TRBD1. With V trimmed by 7 bases and J by 2 bases, 4 bases remained unmatched. Looked up from germline, CDR1 is MNHEY and CDR2 is SMNVEV (reference sequence). CDR3 length: 15 amino acids. For the CDR3, the DNA is TGTGCCAGCAAAGCGGGACAGGGGGCCACAGATACGCAGTATTTT. It codes for CASKAGQGATDTQYF.

The J gene is TRBJ2-3, the V gene TRBV19; 8 nucleotides line up with TRBD2. The V and J ends lost 7 bases and 4 bases, in that order; junction bases with no gene match: 13. The CDR3 has 16 residues. Germline CDR1 and CDR2: LNHDA and SQIVND (reference sequence). The CDR3 coding sequence is TGTGCCAGTAAGCGAGGGGAGCGGGGGAGGGCAGATACGCAGTATTTT. This translates into CASKRGERGRADTQYF.

The chain links TRBV27 to TRBJ2-2; D might be TRBD1 (6 bases). CDR1 and CDR2 (germline): MNHEY, SMNVEV (reference sequence). V lost 4 bases and J 4 bases, leaving 7 bases between the germline ends. CDR3 length: 13 amino acids. This CDR3 is CASSYRATGELFF. The CDR3 DNA reads TGTGCCAGCAGTTACAGGGCCACCGGGGAGCTGTTTTTT.

The rearrangement joins TRBV4-2 to TRBJ2-3, with 10 positions matching TRBD2. The CDR3 is 16 amino acids. J was trimmed by 4 bases and V by 8 bases; bases with no gene match: 12. CDR1 and CDR2 (germline): LGHNA, YNFKEQ. CDR3 residues: CASDPSGSGLSDTQYF. DNA of the CDR3: TGTGCCAGCGACCCTAGCGGGAGCGGTTTGTCAGATACGCAGTATTTT.

The chain is built from TRBV5-1 and TRBJ2-3, with a tentative D call TRBD1 (6 bases). This CDR3 region has 13 residues. Germline CDR1 reads SGHRS; CDR2 reads YFSETQ. Trimming left V 7 bases short and J 0 bases short, with 9 bases between. For the CDR3, the DNA is TGCGCCAGCGGTACAGGGAGCACAGATACGCAGTATTTT. Its translation is CASGTGSTDTQYF.

This chain joins TRBV18 and TRBJ2-7; D remains ambiguous. Trimming cost V 2 bases and J 2 bases, with 7 bases left between them. The CDR3 covers 13 residues. Per the germline V gene, CDR1 is KGHSH and CDR2 is LQKENI. In nucleotides, the CDR3 is TGTGCCAGCTCACCAAACCGAGCCTACGAGCAGTACTTC. Protein sequence: CASSPNRAYEQYF.

The V gene is TRBV14, the J gene TRBJ2-7; D is unresolved. The CDR3 is made up of 13 amino acids. Trimming removed 4 bases at V and 4 bases at J, with 11 bases between. Germline CDR1 SGHDN, CDR2 FVKESK. Here the CDR3 reads CASSPLVEYEQYF. CDR3 nucleotides: TGTGCCAGCAGCCCCCTAGTTGAATACGAGCAGTACTTC.

This clone has only one observation. The J gene is TRBJ1-1, the V gene TRBV6-5; D call uncertain. CDR1 MNHEY and CDR2 SVGAGI come from the germline V gene. CDR3 length equals 15 residues. V gave up 6 bases and J gave up 0 bases, with 14 bases separating them. For the CDR3, the DNA is TGTGCCAGCAGAGTGACGCGGGCGATGAACACTGAAGCTTTCTTT. This codes for CASRVTRAMNTEAFF.

This clone came up once. The V and J genes are TRBV7-2 and TRBJ2-3, with 9 bases matching TRBD2. V gave up 5 bases and J gave up 3 bases; unmatched junction bases: 9. CDR1 and CDR2 (germline): SGHTA, FQGNSA. The CDR3 is 16 amino acids. CDR3 in amino acids: CASSPGTSTWTDTQYF. For the CDR3, the DNA is TGTGCCAGCAGCCCAGGGACTAGCACCTGGACAGATACGCAGTATTTT.

This chain links TRBV4-2 with TRBJ2-7; a weak D match, TRBD2 (6 bases). V was trimmed by 0 bases and J by 7 bases, leaving 10 bases between them. CDR3 length: 13 residues. Germline V gene data show CDR1 as LGHNA and CDR2 as YNFKEQ. CDR3 nucleotide sequence: TGTGCCAGCAGCCAAGATCTAGCGCGGGAGCAGTACTTC. Translation gives CASSQDLAREQYF.

The J gene is TRBJ1-6, the V gene TRBV6-1; unclear D gene. The germline V gene encodes CDR1 MNHNS and CDR2 SASEGT. Between the trimmed V and J ends, which lost 2 bases and 4 bases, there was a span of 9 bases. The CDR3 runs 15 residues. CDR3 DNA: TGTGCCAGCAGTGAAAGCGGGAATTATAATTCACCCCTCCACTTT. It translates to CASSESGNYNSPLHF.

The V call is TRBV4-3, the J call TRBJ1-1; unclear D gene. The germline V and J ends were trimmed by 0 bases and 4 bases, with 27 bases remaining between them. This CDR3 comprises 20 residues. Germline lookup yields CDR1 LGHNA and CDR2 YSLEER. The CDR3 nucleotides read TGCGCCAGCAGCCAAGATTGGGGAGGAGAGGGCGGGGTGAGGGCCACTGAAGCTTTCTTT. Translating it yields CASSQDWGGEGGVRATEAFF.

This clone was seen once. V is TRBV3-1 (or the pseudogene TRBV3-2) and J is TRBJ1-1, with D perhaps matching TRBD1 (5 bases). V was pared by 4 bases and J by 1 base, with 10 bases between. The CDR3 length is 14 residues. In germline, CDR1 is LGHDT, CDR2 YNNKEL (reference sequence). CDR3 bases: TGTGCCAGCAGCCTGACAGAGAGGAACACTGAAGCTTTCTTT. This sequence encodes CASSLTERNTEAFF.

This clone showed up just once. CDR3 region: CASRATRVNPYEQYF. The CDR3 DNA reads TGTGCCAGCAGGGCTACCAGGGTAAACCCCTACGAGCAGTACTTC. The chain links TRBV6-5 to TRBJ2-7; a possible D gene is TRBD1 (5 bases). Germline V lookup: CDR1 MNHEY, CDR2 SVGAGI. The CDR3 has 15 residues. Trimming took off 6 bases at V and 2 bases at J, with 17 bases between the two ends.